One and the same sample provided the 2 T cell receptor beta chains below, sequenced in a study of blood T cells in healthy people across ages. The use of a sample-barcoded 5' primer and a J-beta primer mix characterized a second PCR of roughly 7 to 11 cycles. TCRdb fed the 5' RACE reads into MiXCR, producing one record per CDR3 protein. The sample contains roughly 1,300,000 distinct CDR3 sequences, 59% of which appear only once. Material for sequencing was blood. The receptors here all came from a young man in good health.

This sequence joins TRBV5-1 and TRBJ2-5; TRBD1 is a possible D gene (6 bases). CDR1 SGHRS and CDR2 YFSETQ come from the germline V gene. The CDR3 consists of 16 residues. Trimming stripped 0 bases from V and 2 bases from J, with 14 bases between. The DNA of the CDR3 is TGCGCCAGCAGCTTGGCAGGGGAAGAGTGGCAAGAGACCCAGTACTTC. Protein product: CASSLAGEEWQETQYF.

The chain employs TRBV28 and TRBJ2-6; 7 bases map to TRBD1. The CDR3 is made up of 16 amino acids. Looked up from germline, CDR1 is MDHEN and CDR2 is SYDVKM. Germline trimming cut 6 bases from V and 2 bases from J; bases unmatched to any gene: 7. CDR3 DNA: TGTGCCAGCAGCTGGGACAGTCACCCTGGGGCCAACGTCCTGACTTTC. It codes for CASSWDSHPGANVLTF.